Shown below are 31 T cell receptor beta chains from a single sample sequenced in a study of shared clonotypes between healthy human individuals. TCRdb's copy holds only in-frame clones and misses some; the assay was immunoSEQ multiplex PCR. The sample holds 2,100,000 or so clones; around 95% are singletons and the top ten take approximately 0.13%. Sequencing used naive CD4+ T cells sorted from blood. The sample's subset: CD45RA+ positively selected. Source of these receptors: a young man in good health.

CDR3 nucleotide sequence: TGTGCCAGCAGCCAAGGGGTCTATGGCTACACCTTC. Amino acid sequence: CASSQGVYGYTF. The chain uses TRBV14 and TRBJ1-2; D uncertain. This CDR3 has 12 residues. Trimming cost V 1 base and J 4 bases, with 4 bases left between them. From germline, CDR1 is SGHDN and CDR2 FVKESK.

This clone was found once. The rearrangement uses TRBV29-1 and TRBJ1-2, with no clear D. Germline assignment: CDR1 SQVTM and CDR2 ANQGSEA. V was pared by 0 bases and J by 6 bases, with 5 bases between. This CDR3 contains 11 residues. CDR3 DNA sequence: TGCAGCGTTGAAGATTCGGATGGCTACACCTTC. Translation: CSVEDSDGYTF.

The J gene is TRBJ1-6, the V gene TRBV5-1; maybe TRBD1 (5 bases). Germline V CDR1 and CDR2: SGHRS, YFSETQ. Trimming removed 7 bases at V and 7 bases at J, with 9 bases between. This CDR3 is 12 amino acids long. The CDR3 DNA is TGCGCCAGCCGTGGGGGAAATTCACCCCTCCACTTT. Residues: CASRGGNSPLHF.

The chain employs TRBV5-6 and TRBJ1-1; unclear D gene. The germline CDR1 and CDR2 sequences are SGHDT and YYEEEE. The CDR3 extends over 15 amino acids. V lost 0 bases to trimming and J lost 2 bases, with 11 bases between them. The CDR3 DNA is TGTGCCAGCAGCTTGGGAGGAGGTACTAACACTGAAGCTTTCTTT. This codes for CASSLGGGTNTEAFF.

This clone is a singleton in its sample. The chain is built from TRBV10-3 and TRBJ1-4; tentative D call: TRBD1 (5 bases). V was cut by 4 bases and J by 6 bases, with 12 bases left in between. The CDR3 has 14 amino acids. Germline V gene data show CDR1 as ENHRY and CDR2 as SYGVKD. The CDR3 is CAISARGSDEKLFF. CDR3 in DNA: TGTGCCATCAGTGCCCGGGGCTCGGATGAAAAACTGTTTTTT.

The count of this clone is one. The chain is built from TRBV5-1 and TRBJ1-1; D unresolved. This CDR3 comprises 14 residues. Germline values: CDR1 SGHRS, CDR2 YFSETQ. V lost 5 bases and J 3 bases, leaving 14 bases between the germline ends. The CDR3 DNA reads as TGCGCCAGCAGAGGAGGAGGAGCGGACACTGAAGCTTTCTTT. It encodes CASRGGGADTEAFF.

On this clone itself: The sample contains more than one DNA sequence encoding this CDR3. The chain couples TRBV29-1 to TRBJ2-2, with a tentative D call TRBD1 (6 bases). Trimming took off 4 bases at V and 2 bases at J, with 11 bases between the two ends. Germline-derived CDR1 and CDR2 are SQVTM and ANQGSEA. This CDR3 contains 14 residues. In nucleotides, the CDR3 is TGCAGCGTTGGAGGGGGACCCAACACCGGGGAGCTGTTTTTT. It specifies CSVGGGPNTGELFF.

The CDR3 DNA reads as TGTGCCAGCAGCCCCGGGACTAGTGTCAATGAGCAGTTCTTC. Residues: CASSPGTSVNEQFF. The rearrangement links TRBV11-1 to TRBJ2-1; TRBD2 aligns across 8 bases. CDR1 SGHAT and CDR2 FQDESV come from the germline V gene (reference sequence). The CDR3 has 14 amino acids. J lost 6 bases, V lost 5 bases, and 6 bases had no gene match.

The chain carries TRBV5-1 and TRBJ2-3, with 14 nucleotides matching TRBD2. From germline, CDR1 is SGHRS and CDR2 YFSETQ. The J segment lost 1 base and the V segment lost 4 bases, leaving 8 bases of the junction unmatched. The CDR3 spans 18 residues. The CDR3 reads CASSDGLAGGEGTDTQYF. The CDR3 coding sequence is TGCGCCAGCAGCGACGGACTAGCGGGGGGAGAAGGCACAGATACGCAGTATTTT.

The CDR3 spells CASTLQGLGYTF. The DNA for the CDR3 is TGTGCCAGTACCCTCCAGGGCTTGGGCTACACCTTC. The chain carries TRBV19 and TRBJ1-2; D is perhaps TRBD1 (5 bases). V was shortened by 7 bases and J by 8 bases, with 14 bases between the two germline ends. Germline V lookup: CDR1 LNHDA, CDR2 SQIVND (reference sequence). The CDR3 totals 12 residues.

The chain recombines TRBV7-6 with TRBJ2-5; TRBD2 agrees at 10 bases. The CDR3 extends over 15 amino acids. Per germline, CDR1 SGHVS and CDR2 FNYEAQ. With 1 base clipped from V and 5 bases from J, the junction kept 4 bases outside the gene matches. The CDR3: CASSLGQTSGETQYF. As DNA, the CDR3 is TGTGCCAGCAGCTTAGGGCAGACTAGCGGGGAGACCCAGTACTTC.

The chain uses TRBV5-1 and TRBJ2-7, with 13 bases fitting TRBD2. The germline CDR1 and CDR2 sequences are SGHRS and YFSETQ. The length of the CDR3 is 16 residues. V shed 0 bases and J 0 bases; nucleotides not matched to a gene: 0. CDR3 DNA: TGCGCCAGCAGCTTGGGGACTAGCGGGGGCTCCTACGAGCAGTACTTC. Its protein is CASSLGTSGGSYEQYF.

This clone was picked up one time. The chain joins TRBV6-5 to TRBJ2-7; 9 bases map to TRBD1. The CDR3 has 13 amino acids. Germline CDR1 MNHEY, CDR2 SVGAGI. Germline trimming cut 10 bases from V and 1 base from J; bases unmatched to any gene: 5. In DNA form, the CDR3 reads TGTGCCACCGGACAGGGGCCTTCCTACGAGCAGTACTTC. Translation gives CATGQGPSYEQYF.

This chain joins TRBV15 and TRBJ2-3; a weak D match, TRBD1 (6 bases). The CDR3 sequence is 17 residues long. The germline CDR1 and CDR2 sequences are LNHNV and YYDKDF (reference sequence). The ends were cut back, 2 bases at V and 4 bases at J, with 19 bases in the middle. The chain's CDR3 is CATSRPTGTSRPDTQYF. The DNA for the CDR3 is TGTGCCACCAGCAGACCAACCGGGACATCAAGGCCAGATACGCAGTATTTT.

V is TRBV30 and J is TRBJ2-3; a possible D gene is TRBD1 (5 bases). Germline V gene sequence: CDR1 GTSNPN, CDR2 SVGIG (reference sequence). V lost 3 bases and J 7 bases, leaving 11 bases between the germline ends. This CDR3 is built from 12 residues. CDR3 sequence: CAWSDSANTQYF. The CDR3 DNA reads TGTGCCTGGAGCGACAGTGCAAATACGCAGTATTTT.

V gene TRBV6-5 combines with J gene TRBJ2-1, with no clear D. Germline V gene lookup returns CDR1 MNHEY and CDR2 SVGAGI. This CDR3 region has 13 residues. V was cut by 7 bases and J by 8 bases, with 15 bases left in between. For the CDR3, the DNA is TGTGCCAGCAACAAGCCCGGTGGGGATGAGCAGTTCTTC. Its translation: CASNKPGGDEQFF.

With regard to this clone: This may be a read error: a much more frequent sequence differs by one nucleotide. The sample carries other DNA sequences with the same CDR3. This chain uses TRBV18 with TRBJ1-1; no clear D gene. Between the trimmed V and J ends, which lost 0 bases and 2 bases, there was a span of 4 bases. Germline CDR1 is KGHSH and CDR2 is LQKENI. The CDR3 covers 13 residues. The CDR3 nucleotides read TGTGCCAGCTCACCACCGGGTAACACTGAAGCTTTCTTT. Protein product: CASSPPGNTEAFF.

This chain connects TRBV7-2 to TRBJ2-3, with 12 bases lining up with TRBD2. The ends lost 2 bases at V and 1 base at J; junction bases unmatched: 4. The CDR3 sequence is 17 residues long. Germline lookup yields CDR1 SGHTA and CDR2 FQGNSA. This CDR3 reads CASSLLAGGPGTDTQYF. The DNA for the CDR3 is TGTGCCAGCAGCTTACTAGCGGGAGGGCCCGGCACAGATACGCAGTATTTT.

The genes are TRBV27 and TRBJ2-7; 7 nucleotides line up with TRBD1. This CDR3 has 15 residues. The germline V gene encodes CDR1 MNHEY and CDR2 SMNVEV (reference sequence). V dropped 7 bases and J dropped 0; count of bases not matched to a gene: 9. CDR3 sequence reads: CASTRSRGSSYEQYF. The DNA for the CDR3 is TGTGCCAGCACAAGGTCCAGGGGGAGCTCCTACGAGCAGTACTTC.

The chain is built from TRBV28 and TRBJ2-1; 10 bases are a match to TRBD1. The CDR3 totals 16 residues. After removal of 6 bases from V and 8 bases from J, the junction contained 13 bases not matched to a gene. Germline lookup yields CDR1 MDHEN and CDR2 SYDVKM. The CDR3 spells CASSYDRDRGHHEQFF. The CDR3 DNA reads TGTGCCAGCAGCTACGACCGGGACAGGGGTCATCATGAGCAGTTCTTC. The entire variable domain, with the rest obtained from reference TRBV28 and TRBJ2-1, is as follows: DVKVTQSSRYLVKRTGEKVFLECVQDMDHENMFWYRQDPGLGLRLIYFSYDVKMKEKGDIPEGYSVSREKKERFSLILESASTNQTSMYLCASSYDRDRGHHEQFFGPGTRLTVL.

The chain employs TRBV6-1 and TRBJ2-7; no firm D call. V was cut by 2 bases and J by 8 bases, with 7 bases left in between. Germline V lookup: CDR1 MNHNS, CDR2 SASEGT. The CDR3 spans 11 residues. The CDR3 here is CASSESVQQYF. The CDR3, as DNA: TGTGCCAGCAGTGAATCGGTTCAGCAGTACTTC.

The V and J genes are TRBV11-1 and TRBJ1-3; D is perhaps TRBD1 (6 bases). Germline assignment: CDR1 SGHAT and CDR2 FQDESV (reference sequence). CDR3 length: 14 amino acids. With 5 bases removed from V and 1 base from J, the gap between germline ends came to 9 bases. As DNA, the CDR3 is TGTGCCAGCAGCCAGGGACATTCTGGAAACACCATATATTTT. Residues: CASSQGHSGNTIYF.

This sequence joins TRBV9 and TRBJ2-7; 8 bases are a match to TRBD1. V lost 5 bases and J lost 6; bases outside the gene matches: 4. This CDR3 is 12 amino acids long. Per germline, CDR1 SGDLS and CDR2 YYNGEE. The CDR3 coding sequence is TGTGCCAGCAGAATCAGGGGGCGCGAGCAGTACTTC. Protein sequence: CASRIRGREQYF.

The V call is TRBV7-2, the J call TRBJ1-2; the D gene is possibly TRBD1 (5 bases). V lost 3 bases to trimming and J lost 3 bases, with 11 bases between them. Germline lookup yields CDR1 SGHTA and CDR2 FQGNSA. The CDR3 is 14 amino acids. CDR3 sequence reads: CASSFGTPDYGYTF. The CDR3 nucleotides are TGTGCCAGCAGCTTTGGGACCCCAGACTATGGCTACACCTTC.

The CDR3 protein is CASSGVRGNSPLHF. In nucleotides, the CDR3 is TGTGCCAGCAGTGGGGTTAGGGGGAATTCACCCCTCCACTTT. J is TRBJ1-6 and V is TRBV2; D may be TRBD1 (6 bases). The germline V gene has CDR1 SNHLY and CDR2 FYNNEI. V lost 4 bases and J 7 bases, leaving 11 bases between the germline ends. This CDR3 is 14 amino acids long.

The rearrangement uses TRBV19 and TRBJ2-4; 8 bases map to TRBD2. V lost 1 base and J lost 8; bases outside the gene matches: 7. The CDR3 length is 15 residues. Germline CDR1 LNHDA, CDR2 SQIVND (reference sequence). The CDR3 DNA reads TGTGCCAGTAGTATAGGGACTAGCAGGTTGGACATTCAGTACTTC. This translates into CASSIGTSRLDIQYF.

V and J are TRBV6-1 and TRBJ1-4; tentative D call: TRBD1 (5 bases). V gave up 4 bases and J gave up 7 bases, with 16 bases separating them. The V gene's germline CDR1 is MNHNS and CDR2 SASEGT. The CDR3 covers 15 residues. The CDR3 spells CASSALRGWAEKLFF. Here the CDR3 DNA reads TGTGCCAGCAGTGCCCTCCGGGGGTGGGCTGAAAAACTGTTTTTT.

This sequence joins TRBV5-1 and TRBJ2-5; the match to TRBD2 covers 13 bases. The V gene's germline CDR1 is SGHRS and CDR2 YFSETQ. The CDR3 extends over 16 amino acids. J lost 4 bases, V lost 4 bases, and 7 bases had no gene match. The CDR3 region is CASSPGTSGNSETQYF. In DNA, the CDR3 is TGCGCCAGCAGCCCAGGGACTAGCGGGAACTCAGAGACCCAGTACTTC. Drawing the rest from reference TRBV5-1 and TRBJ2-5, the complete variable domain is KAGVTQTPRYLIKTRGQQVTLSCSPISGHRSVSWYQQTPGQGLQFLFEYFSETQRNKGNFPGRFSGRQFSNSRSEMNVSTLELGDSALYLCASSPGTSGNSETQYFGPGTRLLVL.

V is TRBV19 and J is TRBJ2-5; the D is unclear. Trimming removed 2 bases at V and 1 base at J, with 8 bases between. This CDR3 is 14 amino acids long. CDR1 and CDR2 from the germline V gene are LNHDA and SQIVND (reference sequence). The CDR3 sequence: CASSISKSQETQYF. Written as DNA, the CDR3 is TGTGCCAGTAGTATATCAAAGAGCCAAGAGACCCAGTACTTC.

This clone appeared a few times. The chain is built from TRBV18 and TRBJ1-6; D might be TRBD1 (6 bases). Trimming removed 5 bases at V and 7 bases at J, with 9 bases between. This CDR3 is built from 13 residues. Germline-derived CDR1 and CDR2 are KGHSH and LQKENI. The CDR3 DNA reads TGTGCCAGCTCAGAGGACAGAAATTCACCCCTCCACTTT. Translating gives CASSEDRNSPLHF.

The rearrangement joins TRBV28 to TRBJ1-1; a possible D gene is TRBD1 (5 bases). V was pared by 5 bases and J by 4 bases, with 8 bases between. Germline CDR1 and CDR2: MDHEN and SYDVKM. This CDR3 comprises 12 residues. The CDR3 coding sequence is TGTGCCAGCAGTACCGACAGCACTGAAGCTTTCTTT. This gives the protein CASSTDSTEAFF.